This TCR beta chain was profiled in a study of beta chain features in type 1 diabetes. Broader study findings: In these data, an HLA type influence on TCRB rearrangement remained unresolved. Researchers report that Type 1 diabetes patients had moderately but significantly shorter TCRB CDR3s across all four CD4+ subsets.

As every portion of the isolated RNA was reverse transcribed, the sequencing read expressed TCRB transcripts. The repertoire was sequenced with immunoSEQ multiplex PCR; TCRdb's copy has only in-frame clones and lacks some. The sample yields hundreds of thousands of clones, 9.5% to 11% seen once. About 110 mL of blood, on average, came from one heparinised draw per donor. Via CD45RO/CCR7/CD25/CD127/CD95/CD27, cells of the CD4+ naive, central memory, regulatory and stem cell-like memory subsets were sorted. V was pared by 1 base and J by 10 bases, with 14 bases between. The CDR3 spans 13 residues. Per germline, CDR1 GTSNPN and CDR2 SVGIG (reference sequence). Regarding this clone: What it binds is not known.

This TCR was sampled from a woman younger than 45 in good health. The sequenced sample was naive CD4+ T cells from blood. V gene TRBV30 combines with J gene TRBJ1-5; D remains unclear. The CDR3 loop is CAWSGGGFGPQHF. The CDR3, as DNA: TGTGCCTGGAGTGGAGGAGGCTTTGGCCCCCAGCATTTT.